This record covers a single T cell receptor (beta chain). This clonotype occurred many times. It has no known antigen specificity. This may be a read error, as it is one base from a much larger clone. Ophthalmopathy patients had moderately to severely active disease, Clinical Activity Score of at least 3, NOSPECS grade of at least 4, and disease duration under 3 months. Anyone with other autoimmune diseases, uncontrolled infections, pregnancy or lactation was excluded from the study. Diagnosis relied on clinical symptoms, serum thyroxine, TRAb, thyroid ultrasound and orbital computed tomography. Using Ficoll-Paque density gradient centrifugation, PBMCs were isolated from 8.5 to 10 ml of fresh peripheral blood. Total RNA was extracted using Trizol reagent, and RNA quality was checked on an Agilent 2100 Bioanalyzer. There are 14 amino acids in the CDR3, from cysteine to phenylalanine inclusive. Only the CDR3 part of the read is kept: 42 bases, read in frame from the first base.

The data derive from a study of Graves' ophthalmopathy and Graves' hyperthyroidism (dated 2018 in TCRdb). The study in broad terms: Peripheral blood was collected at initial diagnosis, prior to any treatment. In more than 5 hyperthyroidism patients, the T-cell repertoire of thyroid tissue was compared with the T-cell repertoire of blood. The roughly 100 discovery patients were divided at random into training and test sets in a 7:3 ratio. In total, around 130 blood samples were TCR-sequenced: fewer than 50 ophthalmopathy, approximately 75 hyperthyroidism and roughly 17 hyperthyroidism-to-ophthalmopathy patients. The study used TCR beta repertoire signatures to distinguish Graves' ophthalmopathy from Graves' hyperthyroidism and to predict progression to ophthalmopathy. An independent validation cohort comprised around 19 hyperthyroidism patients and 15 to 17 patients who later progressed from hyperthyroidism to ophthalmopathy. Following sampling, methimazole starting at 30 mg daily was administered to hyperthyroidism patients, and high-dose intravenous methylprednisolone was administered to ophthalmopathy patients. To explore V-J signatures distinguishing ophthalmopathy from hyperthyroidism, a discovery set of about a hundred patients (roughly 45 ophthalmopathy, some 57 stable hyperthyroidism) was enrolled.

Results and caveats for the whole study, not just this receptor: Most expanded thyroid clonotypes with a frequency above 0.001 also appeared in blood, which suggests that blood repertoires may reflect the immune response in the thyroid. In validation, the model predicted ophthalmopathy progression with roughly 68% sensitivity and about 77% specificity; roughly 12 predicted patients were CT-confirmed with GO in a median of approximately six months. No statistical method was used to predetermine the sample size, and group allocation was not hidden from the investigators. Ophthalmopathy was separated from stable hyperthyroidism by the 13-signature model with just under 90% sensitivity and roughly 82% specificity in cross-validation and with 80%/75% in the test set.

For repertoire sequencing, TCR beta CDR3 regions were amplified from RNA transcripts. The first round was an RT-PCR using HTBI primers with the Qiagen OneStep RT-PCR kit, and this first round was followed by a second-round multiplex PCR, then size selection and purification. Sequencing of the libraries was carried out on an Illumina HiSeq2000 in paired-end mode with 100 bp reads. Regarding the original processing steps: Reads were processed with SOAPnuke, discarding reads with adapters, uncalled bases, mean Phred below 15, or no exact constant-primer or identifier match. COPE v1.2.5 was used to merge the high-quality paired reads. Each unique nucleotide sequence was defined as a clonotype, and clonotypes were aligned to IMGT TRB V, D and J references with MiTCR v1.1. The analysis was limited to V-J combinations with a frequency above 0.0001, which together covered approximately 99% of repertoires. For each V-J combination, a TCR clonal expansion and chaos score was defined as the ratio of F50 clonal expansion to chaos observed in the TCRdist matrix. Welch's t-statistics and random forest were used to reduce the features to approximately 13 V-J combinations, which were then used as input to a naive Bayes classifier. The Morisita-Horn index was used to measure how similar the thyroid and blood repertoires were. The public reads were reanalyzed by TCRdb: fastp trimming at Q25, MiXCR alignment, in-frame beta chains only. Identical CDR3 protein sequences are pooled into one entry, listed with their most common genes and DNA. What appears here as the V and J calls and clone size reflects TCRdb's work, not the paper's. The sample table lists approximately 460,000 distinct CDR3 sequences, around 14% of them with a count of one. 9.5% to 10% of the sample lies in the top ten.

The sequence came from a woman in her twenties or thirties with Graves' ophthalmopathy. Donor details come from another sample of the same person, matched by shared clones. Sequencing was done on a sample of blood. Here the chain combines TRBV12-3 or TRBV12-4 and TRBJ1-2; TRBD1 fits 7 bases in the junction. The nucleotide sequence is given as TGTGCCAGCACCCCCTCGACAGGGAACTATGGCCACACCTTC. This gives the protein CASTPSTGNYGHTF.